This T cell receptor beta chain is drawn from a study of blood T cell repertoires in COVID-19. About the study: Collection of acute and convalescent COVID-19 samples took place in the United States, Italy and Spain.

Clones were sequenced by immunoSEQ multiplex PCR, and TCRdb holds only the in-frame ones, with some missing. The sample contains 180,000 or so clones, around 83% of which appear only once. The sample consisted of peripheral blood. The TCR comes from a woman aged 55-75 years with acute or convalescent COVID-19.

The CDR3 here is CATSLWGGTDTQYF. CDR3 DNA sequence: TGTGCCACCAGCCTTTGGGGAGGTACCGATACGCAGTATTTT. This chain joins TRBV24-1 and TRBJ2-3; tentatively, D is TRBD2 (6 bases). Trimming removed 7 bases at V and 6 bases at J, with 16 bases between. Germline CDR1 reads KGHDR; CDR2 reads SFDVKD. The CDR3 loop spans 14 amino acids.